This T cell receptor beta chain came from a study of blood T cell repertoires in COVID-19. Study-wide context: Sites across the United States, Italy and Spain contributed samples from acute and convalescent COVID-19. From T cells, B-cell-depleted T cells, or PBMCs came the material, which was cDNA or gDNA.

Original methodology: Amplified reference gene primers provided the basis for estimating nucleated cell counts. Only in-frame clones appear in the TCRdb table, and some are missing; sequencing was by immunoSEQ multiplex PCR. V, J and clone size are taken as reported in that table, and D and trimming were inferred from the DNA itself. The data contain approximately 210,000 clones, about 86% of them seen just once; the ten biggest clones take up 1.5%. The sample holds one count of this clone. This clonotype was obtained from a man aged 18 to 30 with active or convalescent COVID-19. Sample: peripheral blood.

The CDR3 DNA follows: TGCGCCAGCAGCCAAAATACAGGGGGCACATACGAGCAGTACTTC. Translating it yields CASSQNTGGTYEQYF. The chain recombines TRBV4-3 with TRBJ2-7; TRBD1 matches at 9 bases. The CDR3 length is 15 residues. After removal of 2 bases from V and 4 bases from J, the junction contained 6 bases not matched to a gene. The V gene's germline CDR1 is LGHNA and CDR2 YSLEER.